These 31 T cell receptor beta chains came from one sample sequenced in a study of blood T cell repertoires in COVID-19. Method: immunoSEQ multiplex PCR; TCRdb's copy keeps in-frame clones and lacks some. Altogether 190,000 or so clones are present, roughly 85% being singletons, with the ten largest covering roughly a sixth. The material sequenced was PBMCs or T cells enriched from blood (not recorded which). The receptors were gathered from a man aged 40-49 years who had recovered from COVID-19.

Only one count was recorded for this clone. This rearrangement joins TRBV9 to TRBJ2-5; 11 nucleotides agree with TRBD2. V lost 5 bases, J lost 1 base, and 7 bases stayed unmatched. The length of the CDR3 is 16 residues. Germline assignment: CDR1 SGDLS and CDR2 YYNGEE. CDR3 sequence: CASRPSGTSGQETQYF. The CDR3 DNA follows: TGTGCCAGCAGGCCTTCCGGGACTAGCGGCCAAGAGACCCAGTACTTC. The entire variable domain, with the rest obtained from reference TRBV9 and TRBJ2-5, is as follows: DSGVTQTPKHLITATGQRVTLRCSPRSGDLSVYWYQQSLDQGLQFLIQYYNGEERAKGNILERFSAQQFPDLHSELNLSSLELGDSALYFCASRPSGTSGQETQYFGPGTRLLVL.

This clone showed up just once. The V call is TRBV9, the J call TRBJ1-3, with D possibly being TRBD1 (5 bases). Germline CDR1 SGDLS, CDR2 YYNGEE. The CDR3 has 17 residues. Trimming took off 2 bases at V and 4 bases at J, with 19 bases between the two ends. Here the CDR3 reads CASSVGGTGWGGNTIYF. The CDR3 nucleotides are TGTGCCAGCAGCGTGGGGGGAACAGGTTGGGGAGGAAACACCATATATTTT.

CDR3 residues: CASSLSDRYGYEQFF. CDR3 nucleotide sequence: TGTGCCAGCAGTTTATCTGACAGGTACGGCTATGAGCAGTTCTTC. This chain links TRBV28 with TRBJ2-1; possibly TRBD1 for D (6 bases). The ends were cut back, 1 base at V and 8 bases at J, with 15 bases in the middle. Germline lookup yields CDR1 MDHEN and CDR2 SYDVKM. The CDR3 has 15 amino acids.

This chain joins TRBV6-2 or TRBV6-3 and TRBJ1-1; no clear D. Germline assignment: CDR1 MNHEY and CDR2 SVGEGT. Between the trimmed V and J ends, which lost 0 bases and 1 base, there was a span of 6 bases. The CDR3 length is 14 residues. CDR3 protein: CASSYSRKNTEAFF. The CDR3 bases are TGTGCCAGCAGTTACTCGAGAAAGAACACTGAAGCTTTCTTT.

V gene TRBV5-1 combines with J gene TRBJ2-7; 10 nucleotides align to TRBD1. This CDR3 has 16 amino acids. Germline V gives CDR1 SGHRS, CDR2 YFSETQ. V lost 4 bases and J lost 3; bases outside the gene matches: 10. In nucleotides, the CDR3 is TGCGCCAGCAGCACGGGACAGGGGAGGATCAACTACGAGCAGTACTTC. Translated, it gives CASSTGQGRINYEQYF.

In its sample, this clone was seen a few times. The chain combines TRBV5-4 with TRBJ2-2; TRBD2 agrees at 11 bases. J was trimmed by 5 bases and V by 3 bases; bases with no gene match: 9. This CDR3 spans 17 amino acids. Per the germline V gene, CDR1 is SGHNT and CDR2 is YYREEE (reference sequence). CDR3 protein: CASSSGLAGLGTGELFF. The CDR3 region has the DNA TGTGCCAGCAGCTCCGGACTAGCGGGCTTGGGGACCGGGGAGCTGTTTTTT.

V gene TRBV7-2 combines with J gene TRBJ2-5, with 7 bases identical to TRBD2. Germline V gene sequence: CDR1 SGHTA, CDR2 FQGNSA. The CDR3 totals 16 residues. The V segment lost 5 bases and the J segment 5 bases; nucleotides outside the gene matches: 14. The chain's CDR3 is CASSLAGLADGETQYF. The CDR3 DNA sequence: TGTGCCAGCAGCCTGGCCGGGCTAGCGGACGGGGAGACCCAGTACTTC.

The chain joins TRBV6-5 to TRBJ1-1; D might be TRBD1 (5 bases). The CDR3 contains 11 residues. Trimming pared 8 bases from V and 7 bases from J, leaving 11 bases between. The germline CDR1 and CDR2 sequences are MNHEY and SVGAGI. As DNA, the CDR3 is TGTGCCAGCGGTCGACAGTTTGAAGCTTTCTTT. Translating gives CASGRQFEAFF.

The chain is built from TRBV30 and TRBJ2-1; TRBD2 aligns across 9 bases. This CDR3 comprises 15 residues. With 3 bases clipped from V and 7 bases from J, the junction kept 10 bases outside the gene matches. Germline-derived CDR1 and CDR2 are GTSNPN and SVGIG (reference sequence). The CDR3 sequence: CAWRPRREGPNEQFF. CDR3 nucleotides: TGTGCCTGGAGGCCTCGGCGGGAGGGCCCTAATGAGCAGTTCTTC.

The V gene is TRBV7-3, the J gene TRBJ1-1; 8 bases are a match to TRBD1. Germline V gives CDR1 SGHTA, CDR2 FQGTGA. The length of the CDR3 is 16 residues. V lost 1 base and J lost 5; bases outside the gene matches: 9. The CDR3 DNA reads TGTGCCAGCAGCTTAAGGCCCCCAGGGGGCGGGACTGAAGCTTTCTTT. As protein: CASSLRPPGGGTEAFF.

The rearrangement links TRBV10-2 to TRBJ1-1, with D possibly TRBD1 on 5 matching bases. The V and J ends lost 2 bases and 7 bases respectively, with 8 bases between them. Germline CDR1 is WSHSY and CDR2 is SAAADI. The CDR3 is made up of 12 amino acids. The CDR3 bases are TGCGCCAGCAGTGAGATCAGGGATGAAGCTTTCTTT. Encoded protein: CASSEIRDEAFF.

This chain links TRBV5-1 with TRBJ2-1; weak D call: TRBD1 (5 bases). CDR3 size: 15 residues. The germline V and J ends were trimmed by 1 base and 2 bases, with 10 bases remaining between them. Germline assignment: CDR1 SGHRS and CDR2 YFSETQ. Here the CDR3 DNA reads TGCGCCAGCAGCTTGACAGGTACGACCTACAATGAGCAGTTCTTC. It codes for CASSLTGTTYNEQFF.

This sequence joins TRBV24-1 and TRBJ1-4; 10 bases map to TRBD1. Germline V CDR1 and CDR2: KGHDR, SFDVKD. After removal of 3 bases from V and 8 bases from J, the junction contained 5 bases not matched to a gene. The CDR3 contains 15 residues. The CDR3 is CATSDGQGGREKLFF. For the CDR3, the DNA is TGTGCCACCAGTGATGGACAGGGGGGACGGGAAAAACTGTTTTTT.

The chain links TRBV7-2 to TRBJ2-1; 10 positions match TRBD2. There are 15 residues in the CDR3. Germline V gene data show CDR1 as SGHTA and CDR2 as FQGNSA. V was clipped by 5 bases and J by 2 bases; unmatched bases: 3. CDR3 in DNA: TGTGCCAGCAGCCAACTAGCGGGAACCTACAATGAGCAGTTCTTC. Protein product: CASSQLAGTYNEQFF.

V is TRBV5-1 and J is TRBJ2-6; 10 nucleotides agree with TRBD1. V lost 3 bases to trimming and J lost 0 bases; unmatched junction nucleotides: 3. CDR3 length: 17 amino acids. Germline CDR1 reads SGHRS; CDR2 reads YFSETQ. CDR3 nucleotide sequence: TGCGCCAGCAGCTGGGGACAGGGGAGCTCTGGGGCCAACGTCCTGACTTTC. Its translation is CASSWGQGSSGANVLTF.

The V and J genes are TRBV6-5 and TRBJ2-7; 10 bases line up with TRBD1. There are 14 residues in the CDR3. The V gene end was trimmed by 6 bases and the J gene end by 4 bases; junction bases not matched to a gene: 6. Germline loops: CDR1 MNHEY, CDR2 SVGAGI. As DNA, the CDR3 is TGTGCCAGCAGATCGGGACAGGGGTCTTACGAGCAGTACTTC. Its translation: CASRSGQGSYEQYF.

V and J are TRBV5-1 and TRBJ1-2; D is undetermined. From germline, CDR1 is SGHRS and CDR2 YFSETQ. This CDR3 spans 14 amino acids. V lost 0 bases and J lost 6, with 12 bases in between. CDR3 in amino acids: CASSLASLGDGYTF. In DNA form, the CDR3 reads TGCGCCAGCAGCTTGGCCTCTTTGGGAGATGGCTACACCTTC.

The CDR3 is CARTLNTEAFF. For the CDR3, the DNA is TGTGCCAGAACATTGAACACTGAAGCTTTCTTT. The chain employs TRBV2 and TRBJ1-1, with no clear D. The germline V and J ends were trimmed by 9 bases and 0 bases, with 5 bases remaining between them. The CDR3 is 11 residues long. The germline V gene has CDR1 SNHLY and CDR2 FYNNEI.

V and J are TRBV7-3 and TRBJ2-1; 9 nucleotides line up with TRBD2. Germline V gives CDR1 SGHTA, CDR2 FQGTGA. The length of the CDR3 is 15 residues. V was clipped by 4 bases and J by 6 bases; unmatched bases: 7. Here the CDR3 reads CASSSSTSGFNEQFF. For the CDR3, the DNA is TGTGCCAGCAGCTCCTCGACTAGCGGCTTCAATGAGCAGTTCTTC.

J is TRBJ2-7 and V is TRBV7-9; no clear D gene. Per the germline V gene, CDR1 is SEHNR and CDR2 is FQNEAQ (reference sequence). CDR3 length equals 15 residues. The V end lost 0 bases, the J end lost 0 bases, and 9 bases lay between the germline ends. The CDR3: CASSLAGWRSYEQYF. Here the CDR3 DNA reads TGTGCCAGCAGCTTAGCCGGGTGGCGCTCCTACGAGCAGTACTTC.

As regards this clone: The junction departs from germline at one end; a sequencing error may be responsible. The chain joins TRBV6-6 to TRBJ1-1; TRBD1 matches at 10 bases. CDR1 MNHNY and CDR2 SVGAGI come from the germline V gene (reference sequence). CDR3 length equals 16 residues. The CDR3 loop reads CASRPGTGVLNTEAFF. CDR3 coding DNA: TGTGCCAGCAGACCCGGGACAGGGGTCTTGAATACTGAAGCTTTCTTT.

This clone was picked up one time. The J gene is TRBJ2-7, the V gene TRBV9; maybe TRBD2 (5 bases). V was clipped by 3 bases and J by 7 bases, with 14 bases between them. This CDR3 spans 13 amino acids. From germline, CDR1 is SGDLS and CDR2 YYNGEE. The CDR3 nucleotides read TGTGCCAGCAGCGCGAGCCCCTCGGGGGAGCAGTACTTC. Residues: CASSASPSGEQYF.

The rearrangement links TRBV7-2 to TRBJ2-7; D is perhaps TRBD2 (6 bases). This CDR3 spans 16 amino acids. Germline V gene data show CDR1 as SGHTA and CDR2 as FQGNSA. V was cut by 5 bases and J by 3 bases, with 20 bases left in between. The DNA for the CDR3 is TGTGCCAGCAGCCCACGGAGGGCCCCCTCGGGCTACGAGCAGTACTTC. Translating it yields CASSPRRAPSGYEQYF.

This chain connects TRBV16 to TRBJ1-1; maybe TRBD1 (6 bases). CDR3 size: 16 residues. V lost 4 bases to trimming and J lost 3 bases, with 18 bases between them. Germline V lookup: CDR1 KGHSY, CDR2 FQNENV. CDR3 in amino acids: CASSPPTGGRDTEAFF. The CDR3 region has the DNA TGTGCCAGCAGCCCTCCGACCGGGGGGCGAGACACTGAAGCTTTCTTT.

V usage is TRBV28 and J usage is TRBJ1-1; D might be TRBD1 (6 bases). The CDR3 is made up of 16 amino acids. The germline CDR1 and CDR2 sequences are MDHEN and SYDVKM. The ends were cut back, 4 bases at V and 1 base at J, with 16 bases in the middle. In DNA, the CDR3 is TGTGCCAGCAGTTACACTTTTGGGGGCCCGAACACTGAAGCTTTCTTT. It codes for CASSYTFGGPNTEAFF.

This clone has only one observation. V is TRBV24-1 and J is TRBJ2-1; TRBD2 matches at 10 bases. The CDR3 runs 14 residues. The trim removed 10 bases at V and 5 bases at J, leaving 7 bases unmatched. The germline V gene has CDR1 KGHDR and CDR2 SFDVKD. As DNA, the CDR3 is TGTGCCACGGGTTTAGCGGGAGGTGACAATGAGCAGTTCTTC. Residues: CATGLAGGDNEQFF.

The rearrangement links TRBV7-2 to TRBJ2-7; D possibly corresponds to TRBD1 (5 bases). The CDR3 contains 14 residues. Trimming removed 5 bases at V and 0 bases at J, with 11 bases between. Germline loops: CDR1 SGHTA, CDR2 FQGNSA. The CDR3, as DNA: TGTGCCAGCAGCCTACAGGAGATCTCCTACGAGCAGTACTTC. It is translated as CASSLQEISYEQYF.

The V gene is TRBV27, the J gene TRBJ2-2; a weak D match, TRBD2 (5 bases). Per germline, CDR1 MNHEY and CDR2 SMNVEV (reference sequence). This CDR3 has 14 residues. Trimming removed 6 bases at V and 7 bases at J, with 15 bases between. CDR3 nucleotide sequence: TGTGCCAGCAGGCGTAACGAGGGTGTCGGGGAGCTGTTTTTT. Amino acid sequence: CASRRNEGVGELFF.

J is TRBJ2-1 and V is TRBV19; a weak D match, TRBD1 (7 bases). Germline V lookup: CDR1 LNHDA, CDR2 SQIVND (reference sequence). V was pared by 7 bases and J by 3 bases, with 10 bases between. This CDR3 is 13 amino acids long. CDR3 in amino acids: CASTGGGYNEQFF. The CDR3 coding sequence is TGTGCCAGTACAGGGGGAGGCTACAATGAGCAGTTCTTC.

V gene TRBV9 combines with J gene TRBJ2-1; TRBD1 agrees at 7 bases. CDR1 and CDR2 from the germline V gene are SGDLS and YYNGEE. With V trimmed by 4 bases and J by 5 bases, 12 bases remained unmatched. The CDR3 has 16 residues. The CDR3 DNA is TGTGCCAGCAGCTTCCATAAGGGGACAGACAACAATGAGCAGTTCTTC. This sequence encodes CASSFHKGTDNNEQFF.

J is TRBJ2-1 and V is TRBV6-1, with TRBD2 matching over 8 bases. Germline lookup yields CDR1 MNHNS and CDR2 SASEGT. V lost 2 bases and J lost 0; bases outside the gene matches: 12. The CDR3 has 19 amino acids. The CDR3 nucleotides read TGTGCCAGCAGTGAAATTTGGGGTTTGAGCGGGAGCTCCTACAATGAGCAGTTCTTC. This sequence encodes CASSEIWGLSGSSYNEQFF.